A selection of T cell receptor beta chains follows, all from one sample in a study of blood T cell repertoires in COVID-19. Here immunoSEQ multiplex PCR was the method, and the copy in TCRdb shows in-frame clones only, minus some. The sample includes around 140,000 clones, roughly 80% seen only once; the top ten take over 5%. The sample consisted of PBMCs or T cells enriched from blood (not recorded which). These receptors came from a woman aged 50 to 60 who had recovered from COVID-19. The CDR3 runs from the conserved cysteine through the conserved F or W. Fields, in order: CDR3 protein, CDR3 DNA, D gene, clone size, J gene, V gene. D genes are given only for firm matches. Not all rows give a size; the values are once, few, many and, for expanded clones, a class.

cdr3_aa: CASRTGGVTEAFF; cdr3_nt: TGTGCCAGCAGGACAGGGGGAGTAACTGAAGCTTTCTTT; d_call: TRBD1; clone_size: .; j_call: TRBJ1-1; v_call: TRBV5-5
cdr3_aa: CASSLEGANYGYTF; cdr3_nt: TGCGCCAGCAGCTTGGAGGGGGCTAACTATGGCTACACCTTC; d_call: .; clone_size: .; j_call: TRBJ1-2; v_call: TRBV5-1
cdr3_aa: CASMGEQPQHF; cdr3_nt: TGTGCCAGTATGGGAGAACAGCCCCAGCATTTT; d_call: .; clone_size: .; j_call: TRBJ1-5; v_call: TRBV19
cdr3_aa: CASSIVAGLSYNEQFF; cdr3_nt: TGTGCCAGTAGTATAGTAGCGGGGCTCTCCTACAATGAGCAGTTCTTC; d_call: TRBD2; clone_size: few; j_call: TRBJ2-1; v_call: TRBV19
cdr3_aa: CASSLHGGGASDTQYF; cdr3_nt: TGTGCCAGCAGTTTACACGGCGGGGGGGCATCAGATACGCAGTATTTT; d_call: TRBD2; clone_size: .; j_call: TRBJ2-3; v_call: TRBV7-2
cdr3_aa: CASSLYPQGAMNTEAFF; cdr3_nt: TGCGCCAGCAGCTTGTATCCGCAGGGGGCGATGAACACTGAAGCTTTCTTT; d_call: TRBD1; clone_size: few; j_call: TRBJ1-1; v_call: TRBV5-1
cdr3_aa: CATSDPGVGNEQFF; cdr3_nt: TGTGCCACCAGTGATCCGGGGGTTGGGAATGAGCAGTTCTTC; d_call: .; clone_size: .; j_call: TRBJ2-1; v_call: TRBV24-1
cdr3_aa: CASSLTGARMDSPLHF; cdr3_nt: TGTGCCAGCAGTTTGACAGGGGCCAGAATGGATTCACCCCTCCACTTT; d_call: TRBD1; clone_size: .; j_call: TRBJ1-6; v_call: TRBV27
cdr3_aa: CASSPRTSGGLAGELFF; cdr3_nt: TGCGCCAGCAGCCCGAGGACTAGCGGGGGGTTGGCCGGGGAGCTGTTTTTT; d_call: TRBD2; clone_size: .; j_call: TRBJ2-2; v_call: TRBV5-1
cdr3_aa: CASSNRGTLGNYGYTF; cdr3_nt: TGTGCCAGCAGTAATAGGGGGACCTTAGGGAACTATGGCTACACCTTC; d_call: .; clone_size: .; j_call: TRBJ1-2; v_call: TRBV9
cdr3_aa: CASSIVDTGELFF; cdr3_nt: TGTGCCAGCAGCATAGTTGACACCGGGGAGCTGTTTTTT; d_call: .; clone_size: .; j_call: TRBJ2-2; v_call: TRBV27
cdr3_aa: CASSEQRAASTDTQYF; cdr3_nt: TGTGCCAGCAGTGAACAGCGGGCGGCTAGCACAGATACGCAGTATTTT; d_call: .; clone_size: once; j_call: TRBJ2-3; v_call: TRBV25-1
cdr3_aa: CASSQGELLLVGYTF; cdr3_nt: TGTGCCAGCAGCCAAGGCGAACTTCTGTTGGTCGGCTACACCTTC; d_call: .; clone_size: .; j_call: TRBJ1-2; v_call: TRBV3-1/TRBV3-2